Each of the 32 T cell receptor beta chains below was sequenced from the same sample in a study of T cell clones after liver transplantation. Sequencing used immunoSEQ multiplex PCR; TCRdb keeps in-frame clones, though not all of them. The table includes about 80,000 clones, about 84% detected once. Sequenced material: CD4+ T cells from blood, taken 45 to 46 months after liver transplant. Receptors were obtained from a human patient who received a liver transplant. Part of the T cell pool may stem from the graft donor.

V and J are TRBV6-1 and TRBJ1-4; TRBD1 matches at 7 bases. Germline loops: CDR1 MNHNS, CDR2 SASEGT. The CDR3 runs 14 residues. The V segment lost 7 bases and the J segment 7 bases; nucleotides outside the gene matches: 9. The DNA for the CDR3 is TGTGCCAGCAAGGGGGCTGAGGCCAGTGAAAAACTGTTTTTT. Residues: CASKGAEASEKLFF.

This clone came up once. The chain combines TRBV29-1 with TRBJ1-1; D might be TRBD1 (6 bases). V lost 5 bases and J 0 bases, leaving 13 bases between the germline ends. The CDR3 consists of 14 residues. Looked up from germline, CDR1 is SQVTM and CDR2 is ANQGSEA. The CDR3: CSVLRGGLNTEAFF. The CDR3 bases are TGCAGCGTTCTCCGCGGGGGGCTGAACACTGAAGCTTTCTTT.

This clone was seen just once. CDR3 residues: CASSPRPRRQPYEQYF. DNA for the CDR3: TGTGCCAGCAGCCCACGGCCGAGGAGACAGCCCTACGAGCAGTACTTC. The chain joins TRBV7-8 to TRBJ2-7; maybe TRBD1 (5 bases). The CDR3 totals 16 residues. V lost 5 bases to trimming and J lost 2 bases, with 19 bases between them. Germline V gene sequence: CDR1 SGHVS, CDR2 FQNEAQ.

The chain uses TRBV2 and TRBJ2-4; D possibly corresponds to TRBD1 (5 bases). This CDR3 comprises 14 residues. The germline gives CDR1 SNHLY, CDR2 FYNNEI. V gave up 2 bases and J gave up 3 bases, with 8 bases separating them. The CDR3 sequence is CASSETGVKNIQYF. For the CDR3, the DNA is TGTGCCAGCAGTGAAACAGGAGTCAAAAACATTCAGTACTTC.

The J gene is TRBJ1-1, the V gene TRBV6-5; D gene ambiguous. The CDR3 consists of 15 residues. Trimming took off 5 bases at V and 4 bases at J, with 17 bases between the two ends. The germline CDR1 and CDR2 sequences are MNHEY and SVGAGI. CDR3 region: CASSALRTLGTEAFF. The CDR3 nucleotides read TGTGCCAGCAGTGCTCTCAGGACTTTGGGCACTGAAGCTTTCTTT.

The chain combines TRBV7-2 with TRBJ2-1; TRBD2 might be the D (6 bases). Between the trimmed V and J ends, which lost 9 bases and 7 bases, there was a span of 19 bases. CDR1 and CDR2 (germline): SGHTA, FQGNSA. CDR3 length equals 14 residues. This CDR3 reads CASAYMGGINEQFF. CDR3 coding DNA: TGTGCCAGTGCGTATATGGGAGGCATAAATGAGCAGTTCTTC.

The genes are TRBV7-9 and TRBJ2-2; a weak D match, TRBD2 (5 bases). The CDR3 has 13 amino acids. V was shortened by 3 bases and J by 7 bases, with 9 bases between the two germline ends. Per germline, CDR1 SEHNR and CDR2 FQNEAQ (reference sequence). The CDR3 spells CASSLVRGGELFF. For the CDR3, the DNA is TGTGCCAGCAGCTTGGTCCGGGGCGGGGAGCTGTTTTTT.

V gene TRBV29-1 combines with J gene TRBJ2-1; TRBD2 aligns across 10 bases. Trimming cost V 5 bases and J 7 bases; bases outside gene matches: 8. Germline V gene lookup returns CDR1 SQVTM and CDR2 ANQGSEA. The CDR3 is made up of 14 amino acids. DNA of the CDR3: TGCAGCGTTTTCCAACTAGCGGGGTTAAATGAGCAGTTCTTC. It codes for CSVFQLAGLNEQFF.

The chain has TRBV5-1 and TRBJ2-2; 8 positions match TRBD2. Trimming cost V 7 bases and J 1 base; bases outside gene matches: 3. Germline V gene data show CDR1 as SGHRS and CDR2 as YFSETQ. This CDR3 is built from 14 residues. The CDR3 DNA reads TGCGCCAGCCGAACTAGCGGGAACACCGGGGAGCTGTTTTTT. Translation: CASRTSGNTGELFF.

The chain uses TRBV4-2 and TRBJ1-1; D not resolved. The germline V and J ends were trimmed by 0 bases and 1 base, with 6 bases remaining between them. There are 14 residues in the CDR3. Germline CDR1 and CDR2: LGHNA and YNFKEQ. For the CDR3, the DNA is TGTGCCAGCAGCCAAGATCCCCAGAACACTGAAGCTTTCTTT. Translation gives CASSQDPQNTEAFF.

The gene calls are TRBV29-1 and TRBJ2-3; D not resolved. V was shortened by 8 bases and J by 0 bases, with 12 bases between the two germline ends. The CDR3 sequence is 13 residues long. The germline V gene has CDR1 SQVTM and CDR2 ANQGSEA. The CDR3 nucleotides read TGCAGCCACAGCATTTCTAGCACAGATACGCAGTATTTT. Translating it yields CSHSISSTDTQYF.

The chain joins TRBV6-5 to TRBJ1-2; perhaps TRBD1 as D (6 bases). This CDR3 spans 13 amino acids. Trimming left V 6 bases short and J 0 bases short, with 8 bases between. Germline V lookup: CDR1 MNHEY, CDR2 SVGAGI. Here the CDR3 DNA reads TGTGCCAGCAGAAAGGGGGCTAACTATGGCTACACCTTC. As protein: CASRKGANYGYTF.

V usage is TRBV28 and J usage is TRBJ2-7, with 7 bases identical to TRBD1. The V gene's germline CDR1 is MDHEN and CDR2 SYDVKM. Losses at the gene ends were 7 bases for V and 5 bases for J; bases not matched to a gene: 14. This CDR3 comprises 15 residues. CDR3 bases: TGTGCCAGCACTCAATCACAGGGGAAGTTACACGAGCAGTACTTC. Translation gives CASTQSQGKLHEQYF.

The chain joins TRBV5-1 to TRBJ2-3; D is uncertain. The CDR3 loop spans 14 amino acids. CDR1 is SGHRS, CDR2 YFSETQ, per germline. Trimming cost V 0 bases and J 3 bases, with 8 bases left between them. Here the CDR3 DNA reads TGCGCCAGCAGCTTGGAAAGGGTTACAGATACGCAGTATTTT. This encodes CASSLERVTDTQYF. Looking up the rest from reference TRBV5-1 and TRBJ2-3 gives the full variable domain: KAGVTQTPRYLIKTRGQQVTLSCSPISGHRSVSWYQQTPGQGLQFLFEYFSETQRNKGNFPGRFSGRQFSNSRSEMNVSTLELGDSALYLCASSLERVTDTQYFGPGTRLTVL.

J is TRBJ2-3 and V is TRBV27; D ambiguous. V lost 0 bases, J lost 0 bases, and 7 bases lay in between. There are 15 residues in the CDR3. The germline V gene encodes CDR1 MNHEY and CDR2 SMNVEV (reference sequence). The CDR3 nucleotides are TGTGCCAGCAGTTTATCCAGTTATAGCACAGATACGCAGTATTTT. It yields the protein CASSLSSYSTDTQYF.

J is TRBJ1-1 and V is TRBV4-3; tentative D call: TRBD1 (5 bases). Germline V gene lookup returns CDR1 LGHNA and CDR2 YSLEER. The CDR3 covers 15 residues. Between the trimmed V and J ends, which lost 3 bases and 1 base, there was a span of 12 bases. CDR3 sequence: CASSHVDSTNTEAFF. CDR3 in DNA: TGCGCCAGCAGCCATGTCGACAGTACGAACACTGAAGCTTTCTTT.

The chain combines TRBV16 with TRBJ2-1; perhaps TRBD2 as D (5 bases). The CDR3 runs to 14 residues. Per the germline V gene, CDR1 is KGHSY and CDR2 is FQNENV. V lost 4 bases, J lost 8 bases, and 15 bases lay in between. CDR3 sequence: CASSLRPSNHEQFF. The CDR3 DNA reads as TGTGCCAGCAGCCTGCGCCCTAGCAATCATGAGCAGTTCTTC.

The J gene is TRBJ2-3, the V gene TRBV28, with no clear D. The V gene lost 6 bases and the J gene lost 2 bases, with 15 bases spanning the gap. This CDR3 is built from 15 residues. Per the germline V gene, CDR1 is MDHEN and CDR2 is SYDVKM. The CDR3 reads CASSLRQLLTDTQYF. The DNA of the CDR3 is TGTGCCAGCAGCCTCAGGCAGCTCCTCACAGATACGCAGTATTTT.

The chain combines TRBV20-1 with TRBJ2-5, with D unclear. This CDR3 is 11 amino acids long. Trimming pared 7 bases from V and 2 bases from J, leaving 8 bases between. CDR1 is DFQATT, CDR2 SNEGSKA, per germline (reference sequence). As DNA, the CDR3 is TGCAGTGTGGCCAATCAAGAGACCCAGTACTTC. Translated: CSVANQETQYF.

This clone appeared once. V and J are TRBV5-1 and TRBJ2-1, with D perhaps given as TRBD1 or TRBD2 (5 bases each). The CDR3 has 12 amino acids. The V gene lost 1 base and the J gene lost 8 bases, with 7 bases spanning the gap. Germline values: CDR1 SGHRS, CDR2 YFSETQ. The CDR3 DNA reads as TGCGCCAGCAGCTTGATGGGGGATGAGCAGTTCTTC. It codes for CASSLMGDEQFF.

The V call is TRBV5-6, the J call TRBJ2-2; D unresolved. Germline V gene lookup returns CDR1 SGHDT and CDR2 YYEEEE. Trimming shortened V by 0 bases and J by 0 bases, and 12 bases separated the two germline ends. This CDR3 contains 17 residues. The CDR3: CASSLAGWGSNTGELFF. CDR3 nucleotides: TGTGCCAGCAGCTTGGCCGGGTGGGGATCGAACACCGGGGAGCTGTTTTTT.

The chain links TRBV9 to TRBJ2-1; 14 bases agree with TRBD2. The CDR3 covers 17 residues. Germline V gene sequence: CDR1 SGDLS, CDR2 YYNGEE. V dropped 3 bases and J dropped 10; count of bases not matched to a gene: 12. Here the CDR3 reads CASSAHAGLAGDREQFF. In DNA, the CDR3 is TGTGCCAGCAGCGCCCATGCGGGACTAGCGGGAGACAGGGAGCAGTTCTTC.

The CDR3 reads CASRDRGGSNQPQHF. For the CDR3, the DNA is TGTGCCAGCAGGGACAGGGGTGGTTCGAATCAGCCCCAGCATTTT. J is TRBJ1-5 and V is TRBV6-5; 9 nucleotides align to TRBD1. CDR3 length: 15 residues. Germline V gene lookup returns CDR1 MNHEY and CDR2 SVGAGI. The V and J ends lost 6 bases and 4 bases, in that order; junction bases with no gene match: 7.

The rearrangement links TRBV6-1 to TRBJ1-4; D remains unclear. This CDR3 is built from 14 residues. Looked up from germline, CDR1 is MNHNS and CDR2 is SASEGT. Trimming cost V 4 bases and J 10 bases, with 16 bases left between them. This CDR3 is CASSGAWALGKLFF. CDR3 DNA: TGTGCCAGCAGTGGGGCTTGGGCGCTGGGAAAACTGTTTTTT.

This chain connects TRBV2 to TRBJ2-2; D possibly corresponds to TRBD2 (5 bases). CDR3 size: 15 residues. Germline lookup yields CDR1 SNHLY and CDR2 FYNNEI. Trimming cost V 2 bases and J 4 bases, with 11 bases left between them. As DNA, the CDR3 is TGTGCCAGCAGTGAATTGTCTAGCTTCACCGGGGAGCTGTTTTTT. Translating gives CASSELSSFTGELFF.

This sequence joins TRBV2 and TRBJ1-1; the D is unclear. CDR3 length: 13 amino acids. Trimming removed 4 bases at V and 5 bases at J, with 11 bases between. Germline V gene lookup returns CDR1 SNHLY and CDR2 FYNNEI. CDR3: CASSGERETEAFF. Here the CDR3 DNA reads TGTGCCAGCAGTGGGGAGAGGGAGACTGAAGCTTTCTTT. Filled out from reference TRBV2 and TRBJ1-1, the complete variable domain reads EPEVTQTPSHQVTQMGQEVILRCVPISNHLYFYWYRQILGQKVEFLVSFYNNEISEKSEIFDDQFSVERPDGSNFTLKIRSTKLEDSAMYFCASSGERETEAFFGQGTRLTVV.

V usage is TRBV28 and J usage is TRBJ2-6; D unresolved. The germline gives CDR1 MDHEN, CDR2 SYDVKM. This CDR3 has 19 amino acids. V gave up 8 bases and J gave up 2 bases, with 25 bases separating them. The CDR3 spells CASHDRFALYGPGANVLTF. The CDR3 DNA sequence: TGTGCCAGCCACGACCGGTTTGCCTTATATGGCCCTGGGGCCAACGTCCTGACTTTC. Filled out from reference TRBV28 and TRBJ2-6, the complete variable domain reads DVKVTQSSRYLVKRTGEKVFLECVQDMDHENMFWYRQDPGLGLRLIYFSYDVKMKEKGDIPEGYSVSREKKERFSLILESASTNQTSMYLCASHDRFALYGPGANVLTFGAGSRLTVL.

This chain connects TRBV29-1 to TRBJ2-3; 8 bases align to TRBD1. Germline V lookup: CDR1 SQVTM, CDR2 ANQGSEA. V shed 7 bases and J 4 bases; nucleotides not matched to a gene: 10. The CDR3 sequence is 14 residues long. CDR3 loop: CSADRDKKSDTQYF. The CDR3 nucleotides read TGCAGCGCGGACAGGGACAAAAAATCAGATACGCAGTATTTT.

This clone was counted a single time. CDR3 coding DNA: TGTGCCAGTAGTGCCCGACAGAGCAATCAGCCCCAGCATTTT. As protein: CASSARQSNQPQHF. The J gene is TRBJ1-5, the V gene TRBV19; D might be TRBD1 (5 bases). Per the germline V gene, CDR1 is LNHDA and CDR2 is SQIVND (reference sequence). The V and J ends lost 5 bases and 1 base respectively, with 9 bases between them. There are 14 residues in the CDR3.

This clone was seen only once. The V and J genes are TRBV7-2 and TRBJ2-5; 11 bases line up with TRBD2. Germline V lookup: CDR1 SGHTA, CDR2 FQGNSA. After removal of 6 bases from V and 4 bases from J, the junction contained 4 bases not matched to a gene. This CDR3 is built from 14 residues. In DNA, the CDR3 is TGTGCCAGCAGTCGACTAGCGGGACGAGAGACCCAGTACTTC. It yields the protein CASSRLAGRETQYF. The whole variable domain, remainder taken from reference TRBV7-2 and TRBJ2-5, is GAGVSQSPSNKVTEKGKDVELRCDPISGHTALYWYRQSLGQGLEFLIYFQGNSAPDKSGLPSDRFSAERTGGSVSTLTIQRTQQEDSAVYLCASSRLAGRETQYFGPGTRLLVL.

The chain couples TRBV28 to TRBJ2-2; the match to TRBD2 covers 12 bases. In germline, CDR1 is MDHEN, CDR2 SYDVKM. The CDR3 has 18 residues. Trimming removed 5 bases from V and 6 bases from J; junction bases left unmatched: 13. CDR3 region: CASSLLRTSGDRPGELFF. The CDR3 bases are TGTGCCAGCAGTCTGTTGCGGACTAGCGGGGACCGTCCCGGGGAGCTGTTTTTT. Full variable domain (outside the CDR3, taken from reference TRBV28 and TRBJ2-2): DVKVTQSSRYLVKRTGEKVFLECVQDMDHENMFWYRQDPGLGLRLIYFSYDVKMKEKGDIPEGYSVSREKKERFSLILESASTNQTSMYLCASSLLRTSGDRPGELFFGEGSRLTVL.

V gene TRBV28 combines with J gene TRBJ2-3, with a possible D match to TRBD1 (5 bases). Germline CDR1 reads MDHEN; CDR2 reads SYDVKM. The CDR3 runs 13 residues. V lost 2 bases, J lost 6 bases, and 9 bases lay in between. The CDR3: CASSLGAGDTQYF. The CDR3, as DNA: TGTGCCAGCAGTTTAGGGGCAGGGGATACGCAGTATTTT.